This TCR beta chain emerged from a study of shared clonotypes between healthy human individuals. About the research overall: Researchers assigned three CD4 naive, three CD4 memory, two CD8 naive and one CD8 memory plate to each donor.

Findings of the study overall: All-four-donor shared clonotypes had higher generation probabilities than non-shared clonotypes did. The study's rarefaction showed incomplete sorted-subset sequencing despite large depth.

Concerning this clone itself: The antigen remains undetermined. Within the sample, other DNA sequences also encode this same CDR3.

Libraries were prepared by immunoSEQ multiplex PCR; TCRdb keeps only in-frame clonotypes and omits some of them. The table lists about 1.5 million clones, 98% of them singletons. The sample taken for sequencing was naive CD4+ T cells sorted from blood. The sample's subset: CD45RA+ positively selected. This TCR derives from a man younger than 45 in good health.

CDR3: CASSSRSGETQYF. The CDR3, as DNA: TGTGCCAGCAGCTCCCGCAGCGGGGAGACCCAGTACTTC. This rearrangement joins TRBV7-9 to TRBJ2-5, with a possible D match to TRBD2 (6 bases). V lost 4 bases and J 5 bases, leaving 11 bases between the germline ends. Germline V gene lookup returns CDR1 SEHNR and CDR2 FQNEAQ (reference sequence). CDR3 length: 13 amino acids.